This T cell receptor beta chain was identified during a study of OX40 agonist ivuxolimab in advanced cancers. Study-wide results and caveats: Dose levels from 0.1 to 3.0 mg/kg saw CD4+ and CD8+ blood T cells expand clonally by week 6.

Clones were read by immunoSEQ multiplex PCR, and TCRdb kept only the in-frame ones, dropping some. The sample has 62,000 or so clones, approximately 84% seen once; the top ten hold around 10%. V lost 3 bases and J 4 bases, leaving 8 bases between the germline ends. The CDR3 is made up of 13 amino acids. CDR1 and CDR2 (germline): SGHVS, FQNEAQ. In the case of this clone: Its antigen is not identified.

This sequence joins TRBV7-8 and TRBJ2-3; D is undetermined. This specimen was CD4+ or CD8+ T cells sorted from blood, taken in a trial of the OX40 agonist ivuxolimab. The TCR sequence derives from an adult with an advanced solid tumor such as melanoma, head and neck, liver or kidney cancer. In DNA, the CDR3 is TGTGCCAGCAGCTTGTACGGCTCAGATACGCAGTATTTT. Protein product: CASSLYGSDTQYF.